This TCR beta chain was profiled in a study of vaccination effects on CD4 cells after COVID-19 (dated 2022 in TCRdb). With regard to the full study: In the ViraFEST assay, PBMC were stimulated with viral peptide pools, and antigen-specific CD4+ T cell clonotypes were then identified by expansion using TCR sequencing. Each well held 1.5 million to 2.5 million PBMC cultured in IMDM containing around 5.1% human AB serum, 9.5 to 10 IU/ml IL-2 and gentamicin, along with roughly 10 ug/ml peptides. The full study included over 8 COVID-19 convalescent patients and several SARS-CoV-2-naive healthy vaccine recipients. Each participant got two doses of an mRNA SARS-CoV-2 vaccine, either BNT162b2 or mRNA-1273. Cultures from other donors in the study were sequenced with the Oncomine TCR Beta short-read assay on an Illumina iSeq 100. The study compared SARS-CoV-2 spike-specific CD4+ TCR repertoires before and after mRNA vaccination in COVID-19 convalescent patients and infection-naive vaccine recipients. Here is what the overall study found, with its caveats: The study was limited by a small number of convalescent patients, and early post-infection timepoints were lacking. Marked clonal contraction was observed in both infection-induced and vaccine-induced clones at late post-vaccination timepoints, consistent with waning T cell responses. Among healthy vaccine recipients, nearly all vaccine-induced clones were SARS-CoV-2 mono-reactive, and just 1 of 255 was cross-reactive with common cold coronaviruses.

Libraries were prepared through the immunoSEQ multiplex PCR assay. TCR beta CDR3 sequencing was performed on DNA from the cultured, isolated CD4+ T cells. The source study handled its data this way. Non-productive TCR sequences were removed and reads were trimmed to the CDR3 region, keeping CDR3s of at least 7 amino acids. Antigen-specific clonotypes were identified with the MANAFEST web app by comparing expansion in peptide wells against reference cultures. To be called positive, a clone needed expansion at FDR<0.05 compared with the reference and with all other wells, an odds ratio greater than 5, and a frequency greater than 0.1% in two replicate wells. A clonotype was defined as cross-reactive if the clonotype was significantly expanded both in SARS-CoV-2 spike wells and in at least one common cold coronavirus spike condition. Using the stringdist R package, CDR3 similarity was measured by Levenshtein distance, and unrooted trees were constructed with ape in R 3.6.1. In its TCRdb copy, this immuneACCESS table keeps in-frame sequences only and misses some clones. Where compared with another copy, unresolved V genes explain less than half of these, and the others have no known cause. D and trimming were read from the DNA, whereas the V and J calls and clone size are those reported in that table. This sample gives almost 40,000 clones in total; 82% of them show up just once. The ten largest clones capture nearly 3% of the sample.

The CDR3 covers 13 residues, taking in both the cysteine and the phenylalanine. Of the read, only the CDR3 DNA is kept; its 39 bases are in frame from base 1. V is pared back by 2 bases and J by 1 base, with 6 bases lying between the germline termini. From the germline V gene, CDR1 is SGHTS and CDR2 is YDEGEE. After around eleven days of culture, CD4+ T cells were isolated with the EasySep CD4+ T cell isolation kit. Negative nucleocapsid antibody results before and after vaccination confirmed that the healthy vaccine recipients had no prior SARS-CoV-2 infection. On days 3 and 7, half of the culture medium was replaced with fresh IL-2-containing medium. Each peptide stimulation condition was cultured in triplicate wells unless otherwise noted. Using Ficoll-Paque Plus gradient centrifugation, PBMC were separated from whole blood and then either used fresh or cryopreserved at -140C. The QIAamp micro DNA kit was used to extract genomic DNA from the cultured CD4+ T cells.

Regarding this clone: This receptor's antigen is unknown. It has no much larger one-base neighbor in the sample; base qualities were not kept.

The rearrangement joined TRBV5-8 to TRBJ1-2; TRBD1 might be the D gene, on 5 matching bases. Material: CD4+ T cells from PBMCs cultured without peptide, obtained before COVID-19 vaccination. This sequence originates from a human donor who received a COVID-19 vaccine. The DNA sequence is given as TGTGCCAGCAGCTTCGACAGTAACTATGGCTACACCTTC. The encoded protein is CASSFDSNYGYTF.